This record looks at one T cell receptor (beta chain) sequence and its context. Its antigen is still unknown. This record comes from a study of OX40 agonist ivuxolimab in advanced cancers. Study information: With a range of roughly 20 to 80, age averaged approximately 55 years, and 75% to 90% were male.

Libraries were prepared by immunoSEQ multiplex PCR; TCRdb keeps only in-frame clonotypes and omits some of them. Of approximately 15,000 clones in the sample, roughly 92% were seen once. Study results and caveats: The authors did not determine the antigen specificity of the expanded peripheral T cells. Certain nonresponders additionally had low normalized T-cell clonal expansion.

The V segment lost 4 bases and the J segment 2 bases; nucleotides outside the gene matches: 6. The CDR3 consists of 15 residues. CDR1 MDHEN and CDR2 SYDVKM come from the germline V gene. J is TRBJ2-7 and V is TRBV28; TRBD2 agrees at 9 bases. Sequencing used CD4+ or CD8+ T cells sorted from blood, obtained in a trial of the OX40 agonist ivuxolimab. This clonotype originated in an adult with an advanced solid tumor such as melanoma, head and neck, liver or kidney cancer. The CDR3 nucleotides read TGTGCCAGCAGTTCCCCCCGCGGGGGGGCCTACGAGCAGTACTTC. Residues: CASSSPRGGAYEQYF.